This T cell receptor beta chain was retrieved from a study of T cells after posttransplantation cyclophosphamide. Germline lookup yields CDR1 KGHDR and CDR2 SFDVKD. This CDR3 is built from 19 residues. Losses at the gene ends were 4 bases for V and 1 base for J; bases not matched to a gene: 14. TCRdb's table, derived via immunoSEQ multiplex PCR, lists solely in-frame clones and lacks some. Observed in the sample are around 10,000 clones, none of them singletons. A marrow graft followed busulfan-fludarabine conditioning, with cyclophosphamide on days +3 and +4. The sequence was obtained from a female patient in her forties or fifties who received an allogeneic stem cell transplant from a related donor, was CMV-positive, and had no GVHD. These T cells may partly come from the graft donor. The J gene is TRBJ2-3, the V gene TRBV24-1; 9 nucleotides line up with TRBD2. Sequenced here: PBMCs, sampled after allogeneic stem cell transplant with posttransplant cyclophosphamide. The DNA for the CDR3 is TGTGCCACCAGTGACTGGGGTCCCGGTAGCGGGGGACGCACAGATACGCAGTATTTT. It codes for CATSDWGPGSGGRTDTQYF.